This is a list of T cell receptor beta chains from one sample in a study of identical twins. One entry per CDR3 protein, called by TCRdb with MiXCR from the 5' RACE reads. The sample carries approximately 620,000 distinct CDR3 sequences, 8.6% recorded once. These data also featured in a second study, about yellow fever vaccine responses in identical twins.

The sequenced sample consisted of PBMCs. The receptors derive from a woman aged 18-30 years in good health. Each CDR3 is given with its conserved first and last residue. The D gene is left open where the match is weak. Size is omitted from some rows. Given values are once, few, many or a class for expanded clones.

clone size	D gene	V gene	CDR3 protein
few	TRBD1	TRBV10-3	CAISVGTVDNEQFF
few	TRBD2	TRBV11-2	CASSPGWSSGSVKINEQFF
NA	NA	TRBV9	CASSENNRVSATEAFF
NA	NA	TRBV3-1	CASSQKSSYNEQFF
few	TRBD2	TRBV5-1	CASSVGLEAHEQYF
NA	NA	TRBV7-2	CASSLTTPLDTQYF
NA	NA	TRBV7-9	CASSSPRGQETQYF
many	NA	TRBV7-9	CASSLAAGPRDTQYF
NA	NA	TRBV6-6	CAVFVKGNTEAFF
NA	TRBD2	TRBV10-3	CAISESSGLAGGPRETQYF
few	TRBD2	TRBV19	CASSSSGTASYEQYF
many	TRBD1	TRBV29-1	CSGAQGPTEAFF
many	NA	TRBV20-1	CSATLGTVAYEQYF
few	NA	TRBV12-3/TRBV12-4	CASSRGVAVKPEQFF
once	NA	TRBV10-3	CAIRDNDLSYEQYF
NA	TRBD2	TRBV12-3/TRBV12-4	CASSLGGFWERGIYNEQFF
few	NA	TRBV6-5	CASSSSLVGQGTDTQYF
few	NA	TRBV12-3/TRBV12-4	CASSLSLVPDTQYF
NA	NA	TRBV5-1	CASSLVSRIQETQYF
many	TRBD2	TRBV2	CASSDLAGDPDTQYF
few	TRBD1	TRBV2	CASGTGVSEQYF
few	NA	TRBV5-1	CASSLDKHGTVYGYTF
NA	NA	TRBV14	CASSQVGQPSYEQYF
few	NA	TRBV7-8	CASSLGISSADTQYF
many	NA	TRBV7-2	CASSFGGNTGELFF
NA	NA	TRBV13	CASSLKPLGLPNTEAFF
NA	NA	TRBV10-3	CASSNVGTDTQYF
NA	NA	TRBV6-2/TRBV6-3	CASSYFVSQETQYF
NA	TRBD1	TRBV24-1	CATSAPGTANTGELFF
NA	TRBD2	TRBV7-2	CASSQNGRGVDEQFF
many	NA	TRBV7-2	CASSLRGANVLTF
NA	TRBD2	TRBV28	CASPAGLADSTDTQYF
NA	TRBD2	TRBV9	CASSVLAGGRVETQYF
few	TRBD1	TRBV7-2	CASSTGTAQPPEKLFF
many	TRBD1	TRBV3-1	CASSQDRGLTEAFF
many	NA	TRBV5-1	CASSLDTSNNEQFF
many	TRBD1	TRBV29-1	CSVEDPRQGTYEQYF
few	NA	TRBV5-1	CASSLEVGPGLSQETQYF
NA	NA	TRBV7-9	CASSSLSVSSYNEQFF
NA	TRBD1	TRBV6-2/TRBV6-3	CASSYEMGQDMNTEAFF
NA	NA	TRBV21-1	CASSIIAGQGASEQYF